This is a list of T cell receptor beta chains from one sample in a study of vaccination and CD4 T cells after COVID-19. One entry per CDR3 protein results from TCRdb running MiXCR on the PCR reads. Of about 19,000 distinct CDR3 sequences in the sample, roughly 55% were seen once. No antigen has been identified for these receptors. The specimen was CD4+ T cells from blood, cultured in vitro. Source of these receptors: a human donor who had recovered from COVID-19. Each CDR3 is given with its conserved first and last residue. D genes are given only for firm matches. Clone size appears in some rows only: once, few, many, or a class for an expanded clone.

V: TRBV12-3/TRBV12-4
D: NA
J: TRBJ1-2
size: NA
CDR3: CASSSGTSYTF
DNA: TGTGCCAGCAGCTCAGGGACCAGCTACACCTTC

V: TRBV10-1
D: NA
J: TRBJ2-3
size: NA
CDR3: CASSRQGTDTQYF
DNA: TGCGCCAGCAGCCGACAGGGCACAGATACGCAGTATTTT

V: TRBV29-1
D: TRBD2
J: TRBJ2-3
size: NA
CDR3: CSVDLTSGTDTQYF
DNA: TGCAGCGTTGATCTGACTAGCGGCACAGATACGCAGTATTTT

V: TRBV6-5
D: TRBD1
J: TRBJ2-5
size: few
CDR3: CASSWDREGTQYF
DNA: TGTGCCAGCAGTTGGGACAGGGAGGGGACCCAGTACTTC

V: TRBV6-2/TRBV6-3
D: TRBD1
J: TRBJ1-5
size: few
CDR3: CASTQIQGAVNQPQHF
DNA: TGTGCCAGCACGCAAATTCAGGGGGCGGTAAATCAGCCCCAGCATTTT

V: TRBV10-1
D: TRBD2
J: TRBJ2-1
size: NA
CDR3: CASSERVAGGDEQFF
DNA: TGCGCCAGCAGTGAGAGGGTAGCGGGAGGAGATGAGCAGTTCTTC

V: TRBV30
D: TRBD2
J: TRBJ2-3
size: NA
CDR3: CAWSGGGSVDTQYF
DNA: TGTGCCTGGAGCGGGGGGGGTTCGGTGGATACGCAGTATTTT

V: TRBV30
D: TRBD2
J: TRBJ2-1
size: NA
CDR3: CAWSGGLAGGLDEQFF
DNA: TGTGCCTGGAGTGGTGGACTAGCGGGAGGATTGGATGAGCAGTTCTTC

V: TRBV2
D: NA
J: TRBJ1-4
size: few
CDR3: CASKKIVQFNEKLFF
DNA: TGTGCCAGCAAGAAGATAGTGCAGTTCAATGAAAAACTGTTTTTT

V: TRBV2
D: NA
J: TRBJ1-6
size: once
CDR3: CASSEDRLVGSPLHF
DNA: TGTGCCAGCAGTGAAGACCGCTTAGTGGGATCACCCCTCCACTTT

V: TRBV10-1
D: NA
J: TRBJ1-6
size: few
CDR3: CATSEGSYNSPLHF
DNA: TGCGCCACCTCTGAGGGATCCTATAATTCACCCCTCCACTTT

V: TRBV5-1
D: TRBD1
J: TRBJ2-3
size: once
CDR3: CASSSGQGEFTQYF
DNA: TGCGCCAGCAGCTCCGGACAGGGGGAGTTTACGCAGTATTTT

V: TRBV5-1
D: NA
J: TRBJ2-7
size: NA
CDR3: CASSSGTGYYEQYF
DNA: TGCGCCAGCAGCTCCGGGACGGGGTACTACGAGCAGTACTTC

V: TRBV15
D: NA
J: TRBJ2-2
size: few
CDR3: CATSRDGIRNTGELFF
DNA: TGTGCCACCAGCAGAGACGGAATTCGGAACACCGGGGAGCTGTTTTTT

V: TRBV24-1
D: NA
J: TRBJ1-1
size: NA
CDR3: CATSDPQGEAFF
DNA: TGTGCCACCAGTGACCCCCAGGGTGAAGCTTTCTTT

V: TRBV20-1
D: TRBD1
J: TRBJ1-4
size: NA
CDR3: CSVKQGATNEKLFF
DNA: TGCAGTGTTAAGCAGGGGGCGACTAATGAAAAACTGTTTTTT

V: TRBV4-1
D: TRBD1
J: TRBJ1-2
size: NA
CDR3: CASSQGGQDRGYTF
DNA: TGCGCCAGCAGCCAAGGAGGACAGGATCGTGGCTACACCTTC